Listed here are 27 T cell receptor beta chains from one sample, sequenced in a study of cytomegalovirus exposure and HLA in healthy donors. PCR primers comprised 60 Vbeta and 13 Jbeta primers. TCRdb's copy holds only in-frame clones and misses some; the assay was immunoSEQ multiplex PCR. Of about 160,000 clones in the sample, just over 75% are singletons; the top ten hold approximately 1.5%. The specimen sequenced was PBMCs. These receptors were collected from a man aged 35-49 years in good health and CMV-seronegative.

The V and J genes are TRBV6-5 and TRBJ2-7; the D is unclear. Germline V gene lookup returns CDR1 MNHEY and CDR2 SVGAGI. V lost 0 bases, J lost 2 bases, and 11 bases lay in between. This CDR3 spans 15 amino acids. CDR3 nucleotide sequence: TGTGCCAGCAGTTACTCTCTGGCGACTGCCTACGAGCAGTACTTC. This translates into CASSYSLATAYEQYF.

The CDR3 protein is CASSPRWTSGPYEQYV. The DNA of the CDR3 is TGTGCCAGCAGCCCCCGATGGACTAGCGGACCCTACGAGCAGTACGTC. The J gene is TRBJ2-7, the V gene TRBV21-1; the table's D call TRBD2 went unverified against the DNA. TRBV21-1 is given as a pseudogene. This CDR3 contains 16 residues.

As DNA, the CDR3 is TGTGCCAGTAGTATCTTCATTAGCAGCACAGATACGCAGTATTTT. Protein sequence: CASSIFISSTDTQYF. V is TRBV19 and J is TRBJ2-3; D ambiguous. Trimming took off 3 bases at V and 0 bases at J, with 10 bases between the two ends. The CDR3 sequence is 15 residues long. Germline loops: CDR1 LNHDA, CDR2 SQIVND (reference sequence).

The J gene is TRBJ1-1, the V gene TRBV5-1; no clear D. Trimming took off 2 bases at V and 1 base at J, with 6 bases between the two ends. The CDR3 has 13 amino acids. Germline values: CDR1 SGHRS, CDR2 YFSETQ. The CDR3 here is CASSFGSNTEAFF. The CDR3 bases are TGCGCCAGCAGCTTTGGCTCGAACACTGAAGCTTTCTTT.

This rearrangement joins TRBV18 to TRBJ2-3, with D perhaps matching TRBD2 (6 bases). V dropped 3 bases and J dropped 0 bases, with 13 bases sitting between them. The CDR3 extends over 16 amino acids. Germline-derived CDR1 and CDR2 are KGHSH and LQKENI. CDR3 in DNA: TGTGCCAGCTCACCCCGGACTATCGCGAGCACAGATACGCAGTATTTT. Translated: CASSPRTIASTDTQYF.

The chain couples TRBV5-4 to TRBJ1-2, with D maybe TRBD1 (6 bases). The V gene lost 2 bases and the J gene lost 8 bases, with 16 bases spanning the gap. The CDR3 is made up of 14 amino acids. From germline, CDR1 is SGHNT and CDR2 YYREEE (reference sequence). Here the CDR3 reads CASSFWGAGGGYTF. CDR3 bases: TGTGCCAGCAGCTTTTGGGGCGCGGGGGGCGGCTACACCTTC.

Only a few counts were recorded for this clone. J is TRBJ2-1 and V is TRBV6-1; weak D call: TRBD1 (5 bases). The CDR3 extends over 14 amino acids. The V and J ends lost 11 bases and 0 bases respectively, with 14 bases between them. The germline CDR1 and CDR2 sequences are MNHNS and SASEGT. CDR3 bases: TGTGCCCTAGGGGCAGATCACTCCTACAATGAGCAGTTCTTC. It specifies CALGADHSYNEQFF.

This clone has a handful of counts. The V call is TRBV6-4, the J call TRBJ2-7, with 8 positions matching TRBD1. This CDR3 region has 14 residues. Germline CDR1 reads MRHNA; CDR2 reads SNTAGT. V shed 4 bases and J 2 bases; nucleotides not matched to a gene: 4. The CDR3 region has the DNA TGTGCCAGCAGTGCGGACAGGGTCACCTACGAGCAGTACTTC. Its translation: CASSADRVTYEQYF.

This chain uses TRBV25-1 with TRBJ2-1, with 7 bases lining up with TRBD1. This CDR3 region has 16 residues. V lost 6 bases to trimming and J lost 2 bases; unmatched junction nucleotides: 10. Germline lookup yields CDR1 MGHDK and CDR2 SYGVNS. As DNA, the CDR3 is TGTGCCAGCAGACAAGAGACAGGGCAGCCCTACAATGAGCAGTTCTTC. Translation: CASRQETGQPYNEQFF.

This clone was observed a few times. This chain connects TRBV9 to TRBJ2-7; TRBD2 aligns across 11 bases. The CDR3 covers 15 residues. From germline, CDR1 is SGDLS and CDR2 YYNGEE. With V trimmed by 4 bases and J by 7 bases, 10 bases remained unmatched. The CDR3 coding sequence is TGTGCCAGCAGCACTTCGACTAGCGGGAAGGGGGAGCAGTACTTC. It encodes CASSTSTSGKGEQYF.

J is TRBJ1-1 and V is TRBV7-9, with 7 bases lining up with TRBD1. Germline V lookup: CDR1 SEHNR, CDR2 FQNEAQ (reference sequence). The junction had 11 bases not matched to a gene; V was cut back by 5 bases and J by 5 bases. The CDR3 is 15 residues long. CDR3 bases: TGTGCCAGCAGCATCCTAGGGGGCGCAGGGACTGAAGCTTTCTTT. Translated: CASSILGGAGTEAFF.

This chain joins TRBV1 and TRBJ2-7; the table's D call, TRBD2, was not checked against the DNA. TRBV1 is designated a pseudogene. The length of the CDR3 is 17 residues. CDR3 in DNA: TGCACCAGCAGCCAAGTAGAGGAGTTAGCGGGAGTGAGGGAGCAGTACTTC. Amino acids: CTSSQVEELAGVREQYF.

CDR3 coding DNA: TGCGCCAGCAGCGGAAGCCTCCGGGACAGGGCCTACAATGAGCAGTTCTTC. It encodes CASSGSLRDRAYNEQFF. The chain carries TRBV5-1 and TRBJ2-1; 9 nucleotides align to TRBD1. CDR3 length equals 17 residues. CDR1 and CDR2 (germline): SGHRS, YFSETQ. Losses at the gene ends were 4 bases for V and 2 bases for J; bases not matched to a gene: 10.

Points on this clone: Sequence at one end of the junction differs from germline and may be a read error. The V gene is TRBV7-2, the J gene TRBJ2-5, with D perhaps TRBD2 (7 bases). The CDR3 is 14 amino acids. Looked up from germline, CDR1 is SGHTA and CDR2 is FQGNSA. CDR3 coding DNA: TGTGCCAGTAGCTGGGGGGGCGCTCAAGAGACCCAGTACTTC. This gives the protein CASSWGGAQETQYF.

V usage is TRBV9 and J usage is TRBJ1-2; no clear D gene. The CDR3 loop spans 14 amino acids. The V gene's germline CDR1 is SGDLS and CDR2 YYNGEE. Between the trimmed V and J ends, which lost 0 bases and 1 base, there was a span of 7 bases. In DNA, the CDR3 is TGTGCCAGCAGCGTAGATGGCAGTAACTATGGCTACACCTTC. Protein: CASSVDGSNYGYTF.

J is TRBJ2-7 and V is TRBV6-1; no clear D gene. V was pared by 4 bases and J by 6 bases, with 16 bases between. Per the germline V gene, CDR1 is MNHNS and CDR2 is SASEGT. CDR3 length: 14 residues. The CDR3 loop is CASSGSNALGEQYF. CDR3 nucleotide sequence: TGTGCCAGCAGTGGTAGCAACGCTCTAGGCGAGCAGTACTTC.

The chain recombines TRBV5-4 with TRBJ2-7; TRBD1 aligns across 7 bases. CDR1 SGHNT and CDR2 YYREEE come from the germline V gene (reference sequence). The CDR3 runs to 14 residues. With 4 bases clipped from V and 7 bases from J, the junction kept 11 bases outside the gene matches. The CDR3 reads CASSLRGGAGEQYV. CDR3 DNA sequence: TGTGCCAGCAGCCTTAGAGGGGGCGCAGGGGAGCAGTACGTC.

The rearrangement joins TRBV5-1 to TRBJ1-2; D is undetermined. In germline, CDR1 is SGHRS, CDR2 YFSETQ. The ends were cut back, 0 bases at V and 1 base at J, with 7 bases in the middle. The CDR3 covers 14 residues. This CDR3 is CASSLVPGNYGYTF. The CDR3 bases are TGCGCCAGCAGCTTGGTTCCGGGTAACTATGGCTACACCTTC.

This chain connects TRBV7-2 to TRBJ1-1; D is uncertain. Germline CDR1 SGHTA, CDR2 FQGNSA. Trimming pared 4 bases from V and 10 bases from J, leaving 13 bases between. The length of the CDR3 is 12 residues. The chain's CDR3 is CASSSPGLGAFF. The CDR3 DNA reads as TGTGCCAGCAGCTCCCCCGGACTCGGAGCTTTCTTT.

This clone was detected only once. CDR3 bases: TGTGCCAGCAGCTTGGCAACGGGAGGGGGCTACGAGCAGTACTTC. As protein: CASSLATGGGYEQYF. The chain is built from TRBV5-5 and TRBJ2-7; TRBD2 agrees at 8 bases. This CDR3 contains 15 residues. The V and J ends lost 0 bases and 3 bases, in that order; junction bases with no gene match: 5. Germline V gives CDR1 SGHKS, CDR2 YYEKEE (reference sequence).

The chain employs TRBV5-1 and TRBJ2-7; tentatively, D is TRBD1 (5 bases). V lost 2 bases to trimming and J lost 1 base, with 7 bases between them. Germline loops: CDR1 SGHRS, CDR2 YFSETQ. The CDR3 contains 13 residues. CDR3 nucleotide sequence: TGCGCCAGCAGCTTCCAGGGTTCCTACGAGCAGTACTTC. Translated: CASSFQGSYEQYF.

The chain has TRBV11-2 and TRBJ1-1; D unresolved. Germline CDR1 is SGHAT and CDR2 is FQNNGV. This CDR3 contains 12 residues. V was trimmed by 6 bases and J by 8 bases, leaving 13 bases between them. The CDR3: CASRLSAEEAFF. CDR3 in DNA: TGTGCCAGCAGACTCTCGGCGGAGGAAGCTTTCTTT.

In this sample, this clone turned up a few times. CDR3 in amino acids: CASSQRGGLGHSPLHF. The CDR3 bases are TGCGCCAGCAGTCAGAGGGGGGGCCTTGGGCATTCACCCCTCCACTTT. This sequence joins TRBV23-1 and TRBJ1-6, with D tentatively TRBD1 (6 bases). TRBV23-1 is an ORF, with its function uncertain. V gave up 3 bases and J gave up 8 bases, with 17 bases separating them. This CDR3 is built from 16 residues.

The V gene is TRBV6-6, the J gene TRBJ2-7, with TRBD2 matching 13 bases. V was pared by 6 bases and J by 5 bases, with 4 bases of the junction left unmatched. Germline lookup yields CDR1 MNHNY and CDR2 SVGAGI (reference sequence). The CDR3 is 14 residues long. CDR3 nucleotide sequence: TGTGCCAGCAGGGGACTAGCGGGACTTGACGAGCAGTACTTC. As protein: CASRGLAGLDEQYF.

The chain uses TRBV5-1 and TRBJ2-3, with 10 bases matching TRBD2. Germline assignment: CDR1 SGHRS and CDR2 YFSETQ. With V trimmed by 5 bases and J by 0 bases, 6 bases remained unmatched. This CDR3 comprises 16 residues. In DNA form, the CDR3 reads TGCGCCAGCAGACGGACTAGCGGTTTTAGCACAGATACGCAGTATTTT. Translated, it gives CASRRTSGFSTDTQYF.

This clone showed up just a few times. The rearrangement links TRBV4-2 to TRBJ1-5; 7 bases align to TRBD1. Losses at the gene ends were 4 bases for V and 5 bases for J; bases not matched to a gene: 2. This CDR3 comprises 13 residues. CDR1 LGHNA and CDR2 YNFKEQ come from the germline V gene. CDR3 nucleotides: TGTGCCAGCAGCCCCAGGGGGGATCAGCCCCAGCATTTT. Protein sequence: CASSPRGDQPQHF.

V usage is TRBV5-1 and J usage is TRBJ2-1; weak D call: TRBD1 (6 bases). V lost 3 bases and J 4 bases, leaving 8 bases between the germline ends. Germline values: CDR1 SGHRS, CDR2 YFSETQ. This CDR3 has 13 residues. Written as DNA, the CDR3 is TGCGCCAGCAGCTCCGGACAGTACAATGAGCAGTTCTTC. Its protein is CASSSGQYNEQFF. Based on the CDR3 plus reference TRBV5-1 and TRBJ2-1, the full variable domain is KAGVTQTPRYLIKTRGQQVTLSCSPISGHRSVSWYQQTPGQGLQFLFEYFSETQRNKGNFPGRFSGRQFSNSRSEMNVSTLELGDSALYLCASSSGQYNEQFFGPGTRLTVL.